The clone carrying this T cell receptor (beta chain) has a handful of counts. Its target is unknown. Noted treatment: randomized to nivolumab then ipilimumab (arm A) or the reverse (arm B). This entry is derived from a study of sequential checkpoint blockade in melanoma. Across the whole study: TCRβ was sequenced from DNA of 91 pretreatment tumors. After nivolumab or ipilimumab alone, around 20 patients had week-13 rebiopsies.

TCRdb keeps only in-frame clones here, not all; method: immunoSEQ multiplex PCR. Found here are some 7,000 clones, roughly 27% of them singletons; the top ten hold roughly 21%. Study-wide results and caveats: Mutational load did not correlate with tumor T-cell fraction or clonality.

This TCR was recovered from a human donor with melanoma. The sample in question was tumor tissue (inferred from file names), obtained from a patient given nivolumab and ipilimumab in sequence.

The CDR3 region has the DNA TGTGCCAGCACGCTTACAGGGGGTACGCAGTATTTT. Its translation is CASTLTGGTQYF. The chain combines TRBV12-5 with TRBJ2-3; 8 bases map to TRBD1. This CDR3 is 12 amino acids long. The germline CDR1 and CDR2 sequences are LGHNT and FRNRAP.